This T cell receptor (beta chain) was sequenced for a study of blood T cell repertoires in COVID-19. A remark on this clone: The sample holds other DNA sequences that translate to the same CDR3.

Per the original data handling: The assay estimated nucleated cells by amplifying reference gene primers. Method: immunoSEQ multiplex PCR; TCRdb's copy keeps in-frame clones and lacks some. Clonal size and the V and J genes are those of that table, whereas D and trimming came from the DNA. Of hundreds of thousands of clones listed, around 84% were seen once; the top ten hold 18%. The source of this sequence is a man aged 35-49 years who had recovered from COVID-19. Sequencing was performed on PBMCs or T cells enriched from blood (not recorded which).

In DNA form, the CDR3 reads TGTGCCAGTAGTATTGGGACAGGGGCTGGAAACACCATATATTTT. Amino acid sequence: CASSIGTGAGNTIYF. The rearrangement uses TRBV19 and TRBJ1-3; 10 bases fit TRBD1. The CDR3 spans 15 residues. Germline CDR1 and CDR2: LNHDA and SQIVND (reference sequence). J was trimmed by 2 bases and V by 3 bases; bases with no gene match: 1.